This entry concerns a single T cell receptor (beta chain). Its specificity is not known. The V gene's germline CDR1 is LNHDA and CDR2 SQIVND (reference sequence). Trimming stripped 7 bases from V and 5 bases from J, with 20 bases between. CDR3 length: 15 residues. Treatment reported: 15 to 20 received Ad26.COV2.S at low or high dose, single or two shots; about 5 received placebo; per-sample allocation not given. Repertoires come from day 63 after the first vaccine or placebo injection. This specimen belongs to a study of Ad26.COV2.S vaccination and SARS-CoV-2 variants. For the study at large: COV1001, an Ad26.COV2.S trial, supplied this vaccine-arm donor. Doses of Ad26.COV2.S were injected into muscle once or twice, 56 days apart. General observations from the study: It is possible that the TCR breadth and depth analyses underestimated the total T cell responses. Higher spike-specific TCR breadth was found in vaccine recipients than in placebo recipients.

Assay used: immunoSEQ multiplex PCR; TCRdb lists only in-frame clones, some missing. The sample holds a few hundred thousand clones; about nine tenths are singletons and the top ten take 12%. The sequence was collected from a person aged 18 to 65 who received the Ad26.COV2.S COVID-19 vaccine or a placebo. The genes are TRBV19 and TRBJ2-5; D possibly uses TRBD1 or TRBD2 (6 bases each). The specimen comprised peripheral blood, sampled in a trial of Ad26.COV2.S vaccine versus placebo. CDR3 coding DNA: TGTGCCAGTACCCCCGGAGGGGGGCGGAGGGAGACCCAGTACTTC. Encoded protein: CASTPGGGRRETQYF.